Below, 30 T cell receptor beta chains from the same sample are listed, as sequenced in a study of CXCR3-negative and CXCR3-positive naive CD8 T cells. The TRB libraries of cDNA were built by UMI-labeled 5' RACE. For each CDR3 protein, TCRdb gives one entry from its re-call of the 5' RACE reads, without DNA. The sample table sets out fewer than 95,000 distinct CDR3 sequences. The sequenced sample consisted of naive CXCR3- CD8+ T cells from blood. Sample subset: CD45RO-CCR7+CD27+CD95- naive CD8+ T cells lacking CXCR3 (TNR3-). These receptors were taken from a human donor in good health. Some clones in this sample may be carry-over from other donors' samples.

V and J are TRBV15 and TRBJ2-5; the TCRdb D gene call, TRBD2, has no DNA to confirm it. Germline CDR1 LNHNV, CDR2 YYDKDF (reference sequence). The CDR3 totals 13 residues. Here the CDR3 reads CATSRDEGGTQYF. Using reference TRBV15 and TRBJ2-5 for the parts outside the CDR3, the full variable domain is DAMVIQNPRYQVTQFGKPVTLSCSQTLNHNVMYWYQQKSSQAPKLLFHYYDKDFNNEADTPDNFQSRRPNTSFCFLDIRSPGLGDTAMYLCATSRDEGGTQYFGPGTRLLVL.

This chain links TRBV10-2 with TRBJ2-1; lacking DNA, the TRBD2 call made by TCRdb goes unchecked. Germline lookup yields CDR1 WSHSY and CDR2 SAAADI. The CDR3 spans 20 residues. The CDR3 loop is CASSESRLAGGQSSYNEQFF.

This rearrangement joins TRBV12-3 or TRBV12-4 to TRBJ1-1. The CDR3 totals 12 residues. The CDR3 protein is CASSLGGREAFF.

This chain joins TRBV21-1 and TRBJ2-7; absent DNA, TCRdb's TRBD2 call cannot be checked. TRBV21-1 is marked as a pseudogene. This CDR3 has 15 residues. CDR3 sequence: CASSKVKKGQDEQYF.

The chain employs TRBV27 and TRBJ1-1. The germline V gene encodes CDR1 MNHEY and CDR2 SMNVEV (reference sequence). The CDR3 spans 11 residues. CDR3 region: CASGVNTEAFF.

The V call is TRBV20-1, the J call TRBJ1-1. CDR1 is DFQATT, CDR2 SNEGSKA, per germline (reference sequence). This CDR3 contains 13 residues. CDR3 sequence: CSVRRVLGTEAFF.

The V gene is TRBV28, the J gene TRBJ2-1. This CDR3 comprises 12 residues. Germline V CDR1 and CDR2: MDHEN, SYDVKM. The CDR3 here is CASSFDVGEQFF.

The rearrangement uses TRBV28 and TRBJ2-1; TCRdb's D call of TRBD1 is untestable without DNA. The CDR3 has 13 amino acids. Per the germline V gene, CDR1 is MDHEN and CDR2 is SYDVKM. CDR3 sequence: CASSPRLYNEQFF. Complete variable domain (other parts from reference TRBV28 and TRBJ2-1): DVKVTQSSRYLVKRTGEKVFLECVQDMDHENMFWYRQDPGLGLRLIYFSYDVKMKEKGDIPEGYSVSREKKERFSLILESASTNQTSMYLCASSPRLYNEQFFGPGTRLTVL.

The chain uses TRBV19 and TRBJ1-1; checking the TCRdb D call of TRBD1 is not possible without DNA. The CDR3 sequence is 14 residues long. Germline values: CDR1 LNHDA, CDR2 SQIVND (reference sequence). The CDR3 sequence: CASSVASGGTEAFF.

This chain links TRBV4-3 with TRBJ2-7; absent DNA, TCRdb's TRBD1 call cannot be checked. CDR3 length: 14 residues. Germline assignment: CDR1 LGHNA and CDR2 YSLEER. This CDR3 is CASSQGGQGYEQYF.

The gene calls are TRBV11-3 and TRBJ2-5; TCRdb names TRBD1, which stays unverified in the absence of DNA. Per germline, CDR1 SGHNT and CDR2 YENEEA. This CDR3 region has 15 residues. The CDR3 is CASSTSGTGDETQYF.

The chain is built from TRBV9 and TRBJ2-7; TCRdb's D call, TRBD1, is unchecked because there is no DNA. The CDR3 length is 14 residues. Germline loops: CDR1 SGDLS, CDR2 YYNGEE. This CDR3 is CASSVGPDRDEQYF.

J is TRBJ2-3 and V is TRBV27; the D gene TCRdb calls, TRBD1, cannot be checked with no DNA. This CDR3 contains 14 residues. Germline lookup yields CDR1 MNHEY and CDR2 SMNVEV (reference sequence). CDR3 protein: CASSLSLPADTQYF.

The chain combines TRBV9 with TRBJ2-7; there is no DNA to check the TCRdb D call of TRBD1. The CDR3 totals 15 residues. CDR1 is SGDLS, CDR2 YYNGEE, per germline. CDR3 in amino acids: CASSAETGVGVEQYF.

The chain uses TRBV28 and TRBJ2-2; the TCRdb call, TRBD1, lacks DNA for checking. Per germline, CDR1 MDHEN and CDR2 SYDVKM. This CDR3 is built from 14 residues. The CDR3 loop is CASSLRGIGGELFF. The whole variable domain, remainder taken from reference TRBV28 and TRBJ2-2, is DVKVTQSSRYLVKRTGEKVFLECVQDMDHENMFWYRQDPGLGLRLIYFSYDVKMKEKGDIPEGYSVSREKKERFSLILESASTNQTSMYLCASSLRGIGGELFFGEGSRLTVL.

This chain joins TRBV5-5 and TRBJ1-5. The CDR3 covers 15 residues. CDR1 is SGHKS, CDR2 YYEKEE, per germline (reference sequence). The CDR3 region is CASSLVGNSNQPQHF.

The genes are TRBV5-1 and TRBJ2-7; the TCRdb D gene call, TRBD1, has no DNA to confirm it. CDR1 and CDR2 (germline): SGHRS, YFSETQ. The CDR3 loop spans 14 amino acids. CDR3 loop: CASTQGDHSYEQYF.

V gene TRBV20-1 combines with J gene TRBJ2-3. The CDR3 length is 16 residues. Germline CDR1 DFQATT, CDR2 SNEGSKA (reference sequence). The CDR3: CSARDILAGAADTQYF.

The rearrangement joins TRBV25-1 to TRBJ2-5; TCRdb lists TRBD2, though no DNA is available to test this call. The CDR3 is made up of 13 amino acids. Germline lookup yields CDR1 MGHDK and CDR2 SYGVNS. The CDR3 spells CAIRGAGGETQYF.

The chain links TRBV30 to TRBJ2-7; the D call from TCRdb, TRBD2, cannot be confirmed without DNA. Germline CDR1 is GTSNPN and CDR2 is SVGIG (reference sequence). CDR3 length: 15 amino acids. CDR3 amino acids: CAWRKGLAETYEQYF.

CDR3 amino acids: CASSYAGDGDTQYF. The V gene is TRBV6-2 or TRBV6-3, the J gene TRBJ2-3. Germline CDR1 MNHEY, CDR2 SVGEGT. This CDR3 region has 14 residues.

This chain uses TRBV5-1 with TRBJ2-1; the D call from TCRdb, TRBD1, cannot be confirmed without DNA. Per germline, CDR1 SGHRS and CDR2 YFSETQ. This CDR3 is 16 amino acids long. CDR3 loop: CASSPNTGYLYNEQFF.

The chain carries TRBV7-9 and TRBJ1-2; no DNA is available, so the TRBD1 call from TCRdb remains unchecked. The germline V gene has CDR1 SEHNR and CDR2 FQNEAQ (reference sequence). The CDR3 extends over 14 amino acids. CDR3 sequence: CASSETGENYGYTF.

The V call is TRBV20-1, the J call TRBJ2-1; the TCRdb call, TRBD2, lacks DNA for checking. From germline, CDR1 is DFQATT and CDR2 SNEGSKA (reference sequence). The CDR3 extends over 17 amino acids. Here the CDR3 reads CSARPLWGSGDYNEQFF.

CDR3 loop: CASKPGRGNQPQHF. The V call is TRBV19, the J call TRBJ1-5. The CDR3 is made up of 14 amino acids. CDR1 LNHDA and CDR2 SQIVND come from the germline V gene (reference sequence).

The rearrangement joins TRBV19 to TRBJ1-1; lacking DNA, the TRBD1 call made by TCRdb goes unchecked. The CDR3 contains 16 residues. The germline V gene encodes CDR1 LNHDA and CDR2 SQIVND (reference sequence). CDR3 region: CASSISGGYTTTEAFF. Using reference TRBV19 and TRBJ1-1 for the parts outside the CDR3, the full variable domain is DGGITQSPKYLFRKEGQNVTLSCEQNLNHDAMYWYRQDPGQGLRLIYYSQIVNDFQKGDIAEGYSVSREKKESFPLTVTSAQKNPTAFYLCASSISGGYTTTEAFFGQGTRLTVV.

The CDR3 here is CASSPGFLNEQFF. The chain couples TRBV5-5 to TRBJ2-1; as DNA is missing, the TRBD1 call by TCRdb cannot be tested. The CDR3 consists of 13 residues. The V gene's germline CDR1 is SGHKS and CDR2 YYEKEE (reference sequence).

This chain connects TRBV25-1 to TRBJ1-1. This CDR3 spans 14 amino acids. Germline-derived CDR1 and CDR2 are MGHDK and SYGVNS. The chain's CDR3 is CASSDPLAGGAAFF.

This chain uses TRBV20-1 with TRBJ1-2. The CDR3 is made up of 13 amino acids. CDR1 and CDR2 from the germline V gene are DFQATT and SNEGSKA (reference sequence). CDR3 amino acids: CSARDGLDYGYTF.

The chain is built from TRBV14 and TRBJ1-2; TCRdb reports TRBD1, a call that lacks DNA to check it against. Germline V gives CDR1 SGHDN, CDR2 FVKESK. The CDR3 totals 15 residues. Here the CDR3 reads CASSQVGTGSLRATF.